This T cell receptor (beta chain) was captured in a study of T cell responses to AZD1222 COVID-19 vaccine. Broader study findings: Of the AZD1222 recipients, only five to seven were seropositive at baseline.

Deletions cut 2 bases from V and 0 bases from J, with 11 bases between. The germline CDR1 and CDR2 sequences are MNHNS and SASEGT. The CDR3 is made up of 16 amino acids. Repertoires were generated with immunoSEQ multiplex PCR, while TCRdb's copy carries only in-frame clones and drops some. This table holds some 140,000 clones, under 95% found once. In this sample, this clone turned up a few times. Antigen: not known. The TCR originated in an adult in good health. This chain uses TRBV6-1 with TRBJ1-5, with unresolved D. The sample consisted of peripheral blood, taken on day 0 of AZD1222 vaccination. Here the CDR3 reads CASSEHALYSNQPQHF. The CDR3 DNA is TGTGCCAGCAGTGAACATGCTTTGTATAGCAATCAGCCCCAGCATTTT.